Listed below are T cell receptor beta chains from one sample, sequenced in a study of cytomegalovirus exposure and HLA in healthy donors. Produced via immunoSEQ multiplex PCR; TCRdb's table is partial and in-frame only. The repertoire consists of some 240,000 clones, with over 75% occurring once and the leading ten covering roughly 2%. The sequencing sample was made of PBMCs. Receptor source: a woman aged 18-35 years in good health and CMV-seropositive. The CDR3 runs from the conserved cysteine through the conserved F or W. Fields, in order: J gene, D gene, V gene, clone size, CDR3 DNA, CDR3 protein. D genes are given only for firm matches. Expanded clones get a size class; other rows say once, few or many, or leave the size out.

>TRBJ1-3|NA|TRBV7-2|NA
TGTGCCAGCAGCACAGACAGCGGAAACACCATATATTTT
CASSTDSGNTIYF
>TRBJ2-6|NA|TRBV6-5|NA
TGTGCCTCGGGGGGCACTGGGGCCAACGTCCTGACTTTC
CASGGTGANVLTF
>TRBJ2-3|NA|TRBV9|NA
TGTGCCAGCAGCCTAGGGGGGCGGACAGATACGCAGTATTTT
CASSLGGRTDTQYF
>TRBJ1-2|NA|TRBV5-1|few
TGCGCCAGCAGCTCCACCACAGCCTATGGCTACACCTTC
CASSSTTAYGYTF
>TRBJ2-3|TRBD2|TRBV30|NA
TGTGCCTGGAGTGTAACTAGCGGGAGGTTCAAGACAGATACGCAGTATTTT
CAWSVTSGRFKTDTQYF
>TRBJ1-1|NA|TRBV9|NA
TGTGCCAGCAGCGTAGGCCAGGGCACTGAAGCTTTCTTT
CASSVGQGTEAFF
>TRBJ2-7|TRBD1|TRBV7-8|NA
TGTGCCAGCAGCTTCCGGGACAGGTCCACCTACGAGCAGTACTTC
CASSFRDRSTYEQYF
>TRBJ2-3|TRBD1|TRBV18|NA
TGTGCCAGCTCGCCTAAGATACAGGGGTGGAACACAGATACGCAGTATTTT
CASSPKIQGWNTDTQYF
>TRBJ2-3|TRBD2|TRBV29-1|NA
TGCAGCGTTGAGATGAGCGGGAGGGTTGCAGATACGCAGTATTTT
CSVEMSGRVADTQYF
>TRBJ2-1|TRBD2|TRBV2|NA
TGTGCCAGCAGTGAAGGGCTAGCGGGAGGGAATGAGCAGTTCTTC
CASSEGLAGGNEQFF
>TRBJ2-7|TRBD2|TRBV10-1|NA
TGCGCCAGCAGTGAGATGCCAAGGGCTAGCGGACTCCAGACCTACGAGCAGTACTTC
CASSEMPRASGLQTYEQYF
>TRBJ2-7|TRBD2|TRBV6-1|NA
TGTGCCACCAGCCCCAGCGGGAGACCCTACGAGCAGTACTTC
CATSPSGRPYEQYF
>TRBJ2-5|NA|TRBV30|NA
TGTGCCCGACTCGGGGGAGAAGGAGAGACCCAGTACTTC
CARLGGEGETQYF
>TRBJ2-1|TRBD2|TRBV6-4|once
TGTGCCAGCAGTGACTGGGGGGGAGATGAGCAGTTCTTC
CASSDWGGDEQFF
>TRBJ2-3|NA|TRBV5-4|NA
TGTGCCAGCAGCCCGCGGGCAGGCCTTAGCACAGATACGCAGTATTTT
CASSPRAGLSTDTQYF
>TRBJ1-5|NA|TRBV19|NA
TGTGCCAGTATCCCCGGGGGAGGGGGTAATAGCAATCAGCCCCAGCATTTT
CASIPGGGGNSNQPQHF
>TRBJ2-7|NA|TRBV7-9|NA
TGTGCCAGCAGCTTAGTTTCCCACTACGAGCAGTACTTC
CASSLVSHYEQYF
>TRBJ1-1|NA|TRBV6-5|NA
TGTGCCAGCAGTTACTCGTTGCGGGTGAACACTGAAGCTTTCTTT
CASSYSLRVNTEAFF
>TRBJ2-4|NA|TRBV4-1|NA
TGCGCCAGCAGCCCAACGGAAACGGGAAACATTCAGTACTTC
CASSPTETGNIQYF
>TRBJ1-1|TRBD1|TRBV4-1|NA
TGCGCCAGCAGCCACGTGAGGACAGGGAAGACTGAAGCTTTCTTT
CASSHVRTGKTEAFF
>TRBJ2-2|TRBD2|TRBV6-1|NA
TGTGCAGCGCGGGGGATGAACACCGGGGAGCTGTTTTTT
CAARGMNTGELFF
>TRBJ1-2|NA|TRBV5-1|few
TGCGCCAGCAGCTTGGATACGGGGAACTATGGCTACACCTTC
CASSLDTGNYGYTF
>TRBJ1-1|TRBD1|TRBV29-1|NA
TGCAGCAGCTGTGGGACAGAGGCTTCCTGCATGAACACTGAAGCTTTCTTT
CSSCGTEASCMNTEAFF
>TRBJ1-5|NA|TRBV27|NA
TGTGCCAGCAGTTTCGGTGGAGACCAGCCCCAGCATTTT
CASSFGGDQPQHF
>TRBJ2-7|TRBD2|TRBV6-4|NA
TGTGCCAGCAGTGGACTAGCGGAGTCAGAGGGGGCCTACGAGCAGTACTTC
CASSGLAESEGAYEQYF
>TRBJ2-7|TRBD1|TRBV11-2|NA
TGTGCCAGCGGACGGACAGGCGACCACGAGCAGTACTTC
CASGRTGDHEQYF
>TRBJ1-1|NA|TRBV7-9|NA
TGTGCCAGCAGCCTAACAGTCACTGAAGCTTTCTTT
CASSLTVTEAFF
>TRBJ2-1|TRBD2|TRBV28|NA
TGTGCCAGCAGTTTACTAGCGGGTATTGTGCATGAGCAGTTCTTC
CASSLLAGIVHEQFF
>TRBJ2-7|TRBD2|TRBV5-4|NA
TGTGCCAGCAGCCTAGCGGGAGGGCTGCACGAGCAGTACTTC
CASSLAGGLHEQYF
>TRBJ2-3|NA|TRBV7-8|NA
TGTGCCAGCACCCCGGCGGGAAACACAGATACGCAGTATTTT
CASTPAGNTDTQYF
>TRBJ1-5|NA|TRBV27|NA
TGTGCCAGCAGCCCACTCTCTCCCAGGGAGGTTGACAATCAGCCCCAGCATTTT
CASSPLSPREVDNQPQHF
>TRBJ2-2|NA|TRBV25-1|NA
TGTGCCAGCAGTGATTTGACAGTAGGATTCACCGGGGAGCTGTTTTTT
CASSDLTVGFTGELFF
>TRBJ2-5|NA|TRBV10-3|NA
TGTGCCATCAGTACCTTAGCGGACCAAGAGACCCAGTACTTC
CAISTLADQETQYF
>TRBJ2-6|TRBD2|TRBV4-2|NA
TGTGCCAGCAGCTCCGCCGGGACTAGTAGCCCGCCGGGGGCCAACGTCCTGACTTTC
CASSSAGTSSPPGANVLTF
>TRBJ1-2|NA|TRBV28|NA
TGTGGATCGGGTGCTAACTATGGCTACACCTTC
CGSGANYGYTF
>TRBJ2-7|NA|TRBV19|once
TGTGCCAGTGCCAGCGGGCAGGGCCGTAAGGAGCAGTACTTC
CASASGQGRKEQYF
>TRBJ2-1|NA|TRBV5-1|NA
TGCGCCAGCGGCAGGGAAGTTGGCAGGGGAAACAATGAGCAGTTCTTC
CASGREVGRGNNEQFF
>TRBJ2-7|TRBD2|TRBV28|NA
TGTGCCAGCAGTTTTGGGGGGGGAGGCTACGAGCAGTACTTC
CASSFGGGGYEQYF
>TRBJ2-1|NA|TRBV4-1|NA
TGCGCCAGCAGCCAAGATCTCGCCGACTCCAATGAGCAGTTCTTC
CASSQDLADSNEQFF
>TRBJ1-2|NA|TRBV27|NA
TGTGCCAGCACCCTCACAGGGTCGGCTAACTATGGCTACACCTTC
CASTLTGSANYGYTF
>TRBJ1-5|TRBD1|TRBV18|NA
TGTGCCAGCTCACCAGGGACAGGGGGTAATCAGCCCCAGCATTTT
CASSPGTGGNQPQHF
>TRBJ2-3|TRBD2|TRBV5-1|NA
TGCGCCAGCAAACCTACCGAGACTAGCTTTATAGATACGCAGTATTTT
CASKPTETSFIDTQYF
>TRBJ1-1|NA|TRBV4-1|NA
TGCGCCAGCAGCCGAGGGGAGGGATTGAACACTGAAGCTTTCTTT
CASSRGEGLNTEAFF
>TRBJ2-7|TRBD2|TRBV2|NA
TGTGCCAGCAGTGGAGGTCCTAGCGGGTACGAGCAGTACTTC
CASSGGPSGYEQYF
>TRBJ2-7|TRBD1|TRBV5-6|NA
TGTGCCAGCAGCATGGGACAGGGGAACCCCTACGAGCAGTACTTC
CASSMGQGNPYEQYF
>TRBJ2-1|NA|TRBV18|NA
TGTGCCAGCTCACCACCGTGGGGAGGTGAGCAGTTCTTC
CASSPPWGGEQFF
>TRBJ1-1|NA|TRBV28|NA
TGTGCCAGCCTTGGGGGGGTGAACACTGAAGCTTTCTTT
CASLGGVNTEAFF
>TRBJ1-1|NA|TRBV28|once
TGTGCCAGCAGGATGAGCACTGAAGCTTTCTTT
CASRMSTEAFF
>TRBJ2-7|TRBD1|TRBV11-2|NA
TGTGCCAGCAGCTTAAGGGACAGGGTTATTTCCTACGAGCAGTACTTC
CASSLRDRVISYEQYF
>TRBJ1-5|TRBD1|TRBV6-1|NA
TGTGCCAGCAGTGAACACCTTGGGACAGGGGATCAGCCCCAGCATTTT
CASSEHLGTGDQPQHF